These 17 T cell receptor beta chains originate from one sample sequenced in a study of chemoradiotherapy in HPV16-positive cancers. This table comes from immunoSEQ multiplex PCR, and its TCRdb copy is limited to in-frame clones, with some not included. There are about 15,000 clones in the sample; 70% to 90% occur only once, and around 3.7% lies in the top ten. The source was blood, collected from a patient who underwent chemoradiotherapy. Receptors originate from a human donor with HPV-associated anogenital cancer.

As concerns this clone: At one end, the junction sequence differs from germline, possibly due to a read error. The chain is built from TRBV25-1 and TRBJ2-1; D call uncertain. Germline CDR1 reads MGHDK; CDR2 reads SYGVNS. This CDR3 has 10 residues. CDR3 bases: TGTGCCAGCAGTGAGGCATGGCTGGTCTTC. Translating gives CASSEAWLVF.

The V and J genes are TRBV19 and TRBJ2-2, with 13 bases matching TRBD2. The CDR3 extends over 16 amino acids. Looked up from germline, CDR1 is LNHDA and CDR2 is SQIVND (reference sequence). Trimming cost V 5 bases and J 7 bases; bases outside gene matches: 7. The CDR3 spells CASSRTSGRGIGELFF. In DNA form, the CDR3 reads TGTGCCAGTAGTCGGACTAGCGGGAGAGGTATCGGGGAGCTGTTTTTT.

This chain joins TRBV10-3 and TRBJ1-5, with 9 bases lining up with TRBD1. V lost 5 bases to trimming and J lost 5 bases; unmatched junction nucleotides: 1. Per germline, CDR1 ENHRY and CDR2 SYGVKD. This CDR3 region has 13 residues. CDR3 sequence: CAISRDRDQPQHF. The CDR3 DNA reads TGTGCCATCAGTCGGGACAGGGATCAGCCCCAGCATTTT.

The chain links TRBV5-6 to TRBJ1-1, with no clear D. The CDR3 extends over 13 amino acids. The V gene's germline CDR1 is SGHDT and CDR2 YYEEEE. V was clipped by 0 bases and J by 2 bases, with 5 bases between them. CDR3 amino acids: CASSLEYNTEAFF. DNA for the CDR3: TGTGCCAGCAGCTTGGAGTATAACACTGAAGCTTTCTTT.

This clone was recorded only once. V usage is TRBV7-2 and J usage is TRBJ2-7; the D is unclear. This CDR3 is 12 amino acids long. The V gene's germline CDR1 is SGHTA and CDR2 FQGNSA. V was clipped by 5 bases and J by 0 bases, with 5 bases between them. CDR3 protein: CASSLSSYEQYF. CDR3 coding DNA: TGTGCCAGCAGCCTGAGCTCCTACGAGCAGTACTTC. Full variable domain (rest looked up from reference TRBV7-2 and TRBJ2-7): GAGVSQSPSNKVTEKGKDVELRCDPISGHTALYWYRQSLGQGLEFLIYFQGNSAPDKSGLPSDRFSAERTGGSVSTLTIQRTQQEDSAVYLCASSLSSYEQYFGPGTRLTVT.

This chain joins TRBV5-1 and TRBJ1-3; D is unclear. Germline loops: CDR1 SGHRS, CDR2 YFSETQ. This CDR3 has 15 amino acids. Trimming removed 0 bases at V and 0 bases at J, with 7 bases between. CDR3 sequence (DNA): TGCGCCAGCAGCTTGGAGCGAAACTCTGGAAACACCATATATTTT. It codes for CASSLERNSGNTIYF.

Turning to this clone: Its ends do not fully match the called genes, so a read error is possible. This chain joins TRBV29-1 and TRBJ1-1; no clear D. The germline V gene has CDR1 SQVTM and CDR2 ANQGSEA. The CDR3 totals 11 residues. The CDR3 DNA sequence: TGCAGCGTTATAACCCCAGGCGAAGATGTCTTT. It is translated as CSVITPGEDVF.

This chain joins TRBV27 and TRBJ2-7, with 7 bases aligning to TRBD2. This CDR3 is built from 16 residues. Unmatched junction bases numbered 7, after V lost 0 bases and J lost 2 bases. Germline lookup yields CDR1 MNHEY and CDR2 SMNVEV (reference sequence). The CDR3 bases are TGTGCCAGCAGTTTATCAGGGCTAGCGGAGACCTACGAGCAGTACTTC. Its protein product is CASSLSGLAETYEQYF.

The V call is TRBV11-2, the J call TRBJ1-2; D is perhaps TRBD1 (5 bases). The germline V gene encodes CDR1 SGHAT and CDR2 FQNNGV. With 1 base removed from V and 10 bases from J, the gap between germline ends came to 13 bases. The CDR3 consists of 13 residues. The CDR3 loop reads CASSLGVGGAYTF. The DNA of the CDR3 is TGTGCCAGCAGCTTAGGGGTCGGCGGGGCCTACACCTTC.

The rearrangement joins TRBV11-2 to TRBJ2-7, with 7 bases matching TRBD1. The V segment lost 2 bases and the J segment 0 bases; nucleotides outside the gene matches: 7. The CDR3 extends over 16 amino acids. Germline loops: CDR1 SGHAT, CDR2 FQNNGV. The CDR3 protein is CASSLIDRVGSYEQYF. CDR3 DNA: TGTGCCAGCAGCTTAATCGACAGGGTCGGCTCCTACGAGCAGTACTTC.

This rearrangement joins TRBV19 to TRBJ1-5; TRBD1 matches at 8 bases. CDR1 is LNHDA, CDR2 SQIVND, per germline (reference sequence). V was clipped by 6 bases and J by 3 bases; unmatched bases: 7. The length of the CDR3 is 15 residues. The CDR3 is CASSTGQENNQPQHF. CDR3 sequence (DNA): TGTGCCAGTAGCACGGGACAGGAAAACAATCAGCCCCAGCATTTT.

As regards this clone: The sample has other DNA sequences that encode this CDR3 too. This chain uses TRBV27 with TRBJ2-2; D is possibly TRBD1 (6 bases). CDR3 length: 16 residues. Trimming left V 0 bases short and J 4 bases short, with 12 bases between. The germline gives CDR1 MNHEY, CDR2 SMNVEV (reference sequence). CDR3 amino acids: CASSLSMAGATGELFF. The CDR3 coding sequence is TGTGCCAGCAGTTTATCGATGGCAGGGGCCACCGGGGAGCTGTTTTTT.

The chain joins TRBV6-1 to TRBJ2-7; 11 bases are a match to TRBD1. This CDR3 comprises 14 residues. From germline, CDR1 is MNHNS and CDR2 SASEGT. V gave up 4 bases and J gave up 4 bases; unmatched junction bases: 3. The CDR3 here is CASSAGTGGYEQYF. DNA of the CDR3: TGTGCCAGCAGTGCCGGGACAGGGGGTTACGAGCAGTACTTC.

The J gene is TRBJ1-2, the V gene TRBV10-3, with 10 bases identical to TRBD1. Germline-derived CDR1 and CDR2 are ENHRY and SYGVKD. The CDR3 is made up of 19 amino acids. V gave up 0 bases and J gave up 8 bases; unmatched junction bases: 18. The CDR3 DNA reads as TGTGCCATCAGTGAGTCCGGACGGGACAGGGGCCACCGAAGGGTAGGCTACACCTTC. It encodes CAISESGRDRGHRRVGYTF.

The chain carries TRBV14 and TRBJ2-7; maybe TRBD2 (6 bases). The CDR3 runs 14 residues. V was clipped by 4 bases and J by 3 bases, with 13 bases between them. From germline, CDR1 is SGHDN and CDR2 FVKESK. The CDR3 is CASSLHPGVYEQYF. The CDR3 nucleotides are TGTGCCAGCAGCCTCCACCCGGGGGTCTACGAGCAGTACTTC.

This clone was detected once. This chain connects TRBV2 to TRBJ1-4; TRBD1 might be the D (6 bases). Germline V gene lookup returns CDR1 SNHLY and CDR2 FYNNEI. The CDR3 is 14 amino acids. V was shortened by 6 bases and J by 4 bases, with 12 bases between the two germline ends. The CDR3 coding sequence is TGTGCCAGCAGGGCAGGGGCGCTTAATGAAAAACTGTTTTTT. It encodes CASRAGALNEKLFF.

The chain carries TRBV11-2 and TRBJ1-4; D call uncertain. Trimming removed 2 bases from V and 8 bases from J, with 15 bases in between. The CDR3 is 15 amino acids. From germline, CDR1 is SGHAT and CDR2 FQNNGV. Here the CDR3 reads CASSLIVSAGEKLFF. CDR3 nucleotides: TGTGCCAGCAGCTTAATTGTCAGTGCGGGGGAAAAACTGTTTTTT.